This TCR beta chain stems from a study of T cell responses to AZD1222 COVID-19 vaccine. Germline CDR1 reads SGHRS; CDR2 reads YFSETQ. V lost 1 base and J 4 bases, leaving 12 bases between the germline ends. This CDR3 is built from 15 residues. Assay: immunoSEQ multiplex PCR; the TCRdb copy retains only in-frame clones and omits some. The repertoire includes 120,000 or so clones, around 80% of them detected once, and around 27% sits in the top ten. The source was peripheral blood, collected 28 days after the second AZD1222 dose. This TCR was recovered from an adult who received the AZD1222 COVID-19 vaccine. J is TRBJ1-5 and V is TRBV5-1; D possibly corresponds to TRBD1 (6 bases). The CDR3 region is CASSLWGARNQPQHF. Written as DNA, the CDR3 is TGCGCCAGCAGCTTGTGGGGGGCGCGGAATCAGCCCCAGCATTTT.